This note documents a single TCR beta chain sequence. The data were obtained in a study of blood T cell repertoires in COVID-19. The method was immunoSEQ multiplex PCR; TCRdb's version includes in-frame clones alone and lacks a portion of them. The sample yields under 150,000 clones, 87% seen once. Germline values: CDR1 SGHTA, CDR2 FQGNSA. This CDR3 spans 14 amino acids. Trimming removed 0 bases at V and 4 bases at J, with 9 bases between. The chain links TRBV7-2 to TRBJ1-2; no definite D call. The clonotype comes from a woman in her thirties or forties with acute or convalescent COVID-19. Source material: peripheral blood. The CDR3: CASSLAPGAYGYTF. The CDR3 coding sequence is TGTGCCAGCAGCTTAGCCCCGGGAGCCTATGGCTACACCTTC.